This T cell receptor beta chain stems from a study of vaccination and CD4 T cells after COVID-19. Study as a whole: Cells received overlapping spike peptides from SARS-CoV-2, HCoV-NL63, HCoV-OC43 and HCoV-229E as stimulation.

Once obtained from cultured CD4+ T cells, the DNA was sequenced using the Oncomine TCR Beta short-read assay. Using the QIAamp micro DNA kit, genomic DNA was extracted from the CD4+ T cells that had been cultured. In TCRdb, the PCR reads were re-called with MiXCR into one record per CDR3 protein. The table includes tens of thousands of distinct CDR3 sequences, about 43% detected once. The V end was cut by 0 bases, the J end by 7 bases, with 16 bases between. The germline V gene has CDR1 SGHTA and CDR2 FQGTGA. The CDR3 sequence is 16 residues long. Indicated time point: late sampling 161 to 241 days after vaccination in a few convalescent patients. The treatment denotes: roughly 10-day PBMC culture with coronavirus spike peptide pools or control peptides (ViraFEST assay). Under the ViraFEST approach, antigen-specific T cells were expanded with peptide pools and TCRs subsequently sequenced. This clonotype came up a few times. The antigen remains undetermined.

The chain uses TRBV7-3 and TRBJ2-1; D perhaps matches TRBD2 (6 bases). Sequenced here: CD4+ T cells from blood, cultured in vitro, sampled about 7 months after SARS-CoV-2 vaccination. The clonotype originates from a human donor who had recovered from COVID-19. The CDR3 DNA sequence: TGTGCCAGCAGCTTAACCTCGTTTAGCGGCGTTAATGAGCAGTTCTTC. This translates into CASSLTSFSGVNEQFF.